These T cell receptor beta chains were read from a single sample in a study of technical replicates of blood from a handful of donors. The method was immunoSEQ multiplex PCR; TCRdb's version includes in-frame clones alone and lacks a portion of them. Found here are tens of thousands of clones, roughly nine tenths of them singletons; the top ten hold under 5.5%. Sequencing input: PBMCs. The receptors stem from a human donor in good health. Some clones in this sample may be carry-over from other donors' samples. The CDR3 runs from the conserved cysteine through the conserved F or W. A D gene is named only where the DNA matches it firmly. Size is omitted from some rows. Given values are once, few, many or a class for expanded clones.

j_call,cdr3_length,v_call,clone_size,d_call,cdr3_nt,cdr3_aa
TRBJ2-7,12,TRBV29-1,NA,NA,TGCAGCGTTGTACAGGGCGCCTACGAGCAGTACTTC,CSVVQGAYEQYF
TRBJ2-7,14,TRBV6-1,NA,TRBD1,TGTGCCAGCAACCAGGGACAGCTCTCCTACGAGCAGTACTTC,CASNQGQLSYEQYF
TRBJ2-5,15,TRBV11-1,NA,NA,TGTGCCAGCAGCTCAGGGCTGAGCTTGGTAGAGACCCAGTACTTC,CASSSGLSLVETQYF
TRBJ1-4,15,TRBV7-2,NA,NA,TGTGCCAGCAGTATAGGAGTTGCAACTAATGAAAAACTGTTTTTT,CASSIGVATNEKLFF
TRBJ2-5,17,TRBV7-9,NA,NA,TGTGCCAGCAGCCCAGGGGGGTGGGGGAATAACCAAGAGACCCAGTACTTC,CASSPGGWGNNQETQYF
TRBJ2-1,13,TRBV19,NA,TRBD2,TGTGCCAGTAGTTGGAGCGGGGACAATGAGCAGTTCTTC,CASSWSGDNEQFF
TRBJ1-2,15,TRBV5-1,NA,TRBD1,TGCGCCAGCAGCTCGCCGGGACAGGGAACCTATGGCTACACCTTC,CASSSPGQGTYGYTF
TRBJ2-5,17,TRBV15,NA,NA,TGTGCCACCAGCAGAGGGACAGGGAGGGTAATCCAAGAGACCCAGTACTTC,CATSRGTGRVIQETQYF
TRBJ2-3,12,TRBV27,NA,NA,TGTGCCAGCAGTCTGCTAGGTAATCCGCAGTATTTT,CASSLLGNPQYF
TRBJ2-5,14,TRBV6-5,NA,NA,TGTGCCAGCAGTTCTGGGGGGTGGGGAGAGACCCAGTACTTC,CASSSGGWGETQYF
TRBJ2-2,16,TRBV27,NA,NA,TGTGCCAGCAGTTTATCGTTTCGTTTTGACACCGGGGAGCTGTTTTTT,CASSLSFRFDTGELFF
TRBJ1-4,13,TRBV5-1,once,TRBD1,TGCGCCAGCAGGCGGGACAGTGGGGAAAAACTGTTTTTT,CASRRDSGEKLFF
TRBJ1-2,16,TRBV12-5,once,NA,TGTGCTAGTGGTTTGAACCCCGCGGGGGCGCGTGGAGGCTACACCTTC,CASGLNPAGARGGYTF
TRBJ2-4,13,TRBV27,NA,NA,TGTGCCAGCAGCCCCAAAAGAGATGGCATTCAGTACTTC,CASSPKRDGIQYF
TRBJ1-1,15,TRBV7-2,few,NA,TGTGCCAGCAGCTTCTCAGGGAATATAGGCACTGAAGCTTTCTTT,CASSFSGNIGTEAFF
TRBJ2-7,17,TRBV7-6,NA,NA,TGTGCCAGCACCCTTAGATCCCCAGGGGTCGGCATCTACGAGCAGTACTTC,CASTLRSPGVGIYEQYF